This entry describes one TCR beta chain. The J segment lost 0 bases and the V segment lost 2 bases, leaving 12 bases of the junction unmatched. CDR1 is MNHNS and CDR2 is SASEGT in the germline V gene. This CDR3 has 19 residues. This sample was taken from a study of blood T cell repertoires in COVID-19. Study overall: Acute-phase and convalescent COVID-19 samples originated in the United States, Italy and Spain. Sources were T cells, B-cell-depleted T cells, or PBMCs; the material itself was cDNA or gDNA.

In the original analysis: Nucleated cell counts were estimated from reference gene primer amplification. Libraries were prepared by immunoSEQ multiplex PCR; TCRdb keeps only in-frame clonotypes and omits some of them. The V and J calls and clone size come from that table; D and trimming were worked out from the DNA. The sample has about 350,000 clones, roughly nine tenths seen once. The source material was peripheral blood. This TCR derives from a woman aged 55-69 years with COVID-19, enrolled during active disease. The rearrangement links TRBV6-1 to TRBJ1-5, with 8 bases that match TRBD1. The CDR3: CASSEYQTGEWYSNQPQHF. As DNA, the CDR3 is TGTGCCAGCAGTGAATACCAGACAGGGGAATGGTATAGCAATCAGCCCCAGCATTTT.